The clone carrying this T cell receptor (beta chain) was seen at least ten times. The data stem from a study of blood T cells in healthy people across ages. PCR was performed a second time for about 6 to 11 cycles using a sample-barcoded 5' primer and a J-beta primer mix. Carrying 12 random nucleotides, a template-switch adaptor labeled each individual cDNA molecule. MiXCR, run by TCRdb on the 5' RACE reads, gives a single entry per CDR3 protein. This table has 850,000 or so distinct CDR3 sequences, around 30% appearing once. This CDR3 region has 13 residues. Per the germline V gene, CDR1 is KGHSH and CDR2 is LQKENI. Trimming took 5 bases from V and 5 from J; bases not matched to a gene: 4. Isolated per sample were at least 6 million PBMCs.

This rearrangement joins TRBV18 to TRBJ2-5; 8 bases map to TRBD1. The specimen sequenced was blood. This sequence was found in a woman older than 75 in good health. CDR3 bases: TGTGCCAGCTCAAGTAACAGGGGGGAGACCCAGTACTTC. The encoded protein is CASSSNRGETQYF.